This T cell receptor (beta chain) is drawn from a study of CD8+ T cells in alopecia areata. Following extraction, RNA underwent reverse transcription to cDNA, which served as the sequencing template. Profiling relied on immunoSEQ multiplex PCR, and the TCRdb table lists in-frame clones only, not all of them. The sample holds some 190,000 clones, around 65% seen once. As to treatment: oral pan-JAK inhibitor, 5-10 mg twice daily. Germline values: CDR1 SQVTM, CDR2 ANQGSEA. The CDR3 sequence is 13 residues long. V was shortened by 3 bases and J by 0 bases, with 7 bases between the two germline ends. Study-level points and caveats: Uncertainty about whether baseline CD8+ expansion is linked to response remains, with one nonresponder. Higher clonality than in normal scalp was seen in lesional scalp, especially alopecia totalis/universalis. Sharing of TCR sequences between patients (possibly for HLA-related reasons) was less clear than in mice. Scalp clonality and expanded CD8+ clones among the top 100 were significantly decreased by tofacitinib.

With regard to this clone: Its antigen is still unknown.

This TCR came from a human donor with alopecia areata. The chain couples TRBV29-1 to TRBJ2-3; D unclear. The sample here was CD4+ T cells sorted from blood, taken around week 44, from a patient treated with tofacitinib. The CDR3 bases are TGCAGCGTTGACGCTGGGAGCACAGATACGCAGTATTTT. Protein sequence: CSVDAGSTDTQYF.